Included here is one T cell receptor (beta chain) sequence, with context. The antigen is not known. The data stem from a study of T cell responses to AZD1222 COVID-19 vaccine. The V end was cut by 2 bases, the J end by 13 bases, with 11 bases between. Germline CDR1 reads MNHEY; CDR2 reads SVGEGT. The CDR3 is made up of 11 amino acids. Study results and limitations: Among the donors, most were white British and more were female, and clonal diversity was possibly underestimated.

The repertoire was sequenced with immunoSEQ multiplex PCR; TCRdb's copy has only in-frame clones and lacks some. The table includes about 150,000 clones, around nine tenths detected once. Material: peripheral blood, obtained after recovery from COVID-19. The gene calls are TRBV6-2 or TRBV6-3 and TRBJ2-5; tentatively, D is TRBD2 (6 bases). This clonotype was sampled from an adult who had recovered from COVID-19. The CDR3 DNA reads TGTGCCAGCAGTTACGGACTCGGGGGGTACTTC. Translated: CASSYGLGGYF.